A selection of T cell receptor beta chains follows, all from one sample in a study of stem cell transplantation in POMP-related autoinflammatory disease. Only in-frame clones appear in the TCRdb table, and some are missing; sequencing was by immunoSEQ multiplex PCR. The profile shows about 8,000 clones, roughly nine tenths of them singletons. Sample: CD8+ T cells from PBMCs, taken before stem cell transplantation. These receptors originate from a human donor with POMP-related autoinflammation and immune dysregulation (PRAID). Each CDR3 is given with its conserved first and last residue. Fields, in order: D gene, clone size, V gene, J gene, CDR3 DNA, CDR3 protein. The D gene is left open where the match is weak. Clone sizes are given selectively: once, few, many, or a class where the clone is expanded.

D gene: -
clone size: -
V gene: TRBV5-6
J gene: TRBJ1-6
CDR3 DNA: TGTGCCAGCAGATCCACAGGCGGGAATAATTCACCCCTCCACTTT
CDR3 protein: CASRSTGGNNSPLHF

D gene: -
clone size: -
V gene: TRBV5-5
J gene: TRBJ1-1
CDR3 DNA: TGTGCCAGCAGCTTGGACGGTGAAGCTTTCTTT
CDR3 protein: CASSLDGEAFF

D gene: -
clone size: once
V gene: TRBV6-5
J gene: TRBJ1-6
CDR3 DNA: TGTGCCAGCAGTTACTCAGAATATTCACCCCTCCACTTT
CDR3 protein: CASSYSEYSPLHF

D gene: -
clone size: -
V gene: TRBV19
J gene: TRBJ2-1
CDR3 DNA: TGTGCCAGTAGGAGCGTATACAATGAGCAGTTCTTC
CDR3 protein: CASRSVYNEQFF

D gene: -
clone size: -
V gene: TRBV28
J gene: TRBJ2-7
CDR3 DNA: TGTGCCAGCAGTTTATCAGGGATGGGCTCCTACGAGCAGTACTTC
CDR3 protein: CASSLSGMGSYEQYF

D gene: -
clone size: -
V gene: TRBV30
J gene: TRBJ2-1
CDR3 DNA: TGTGCCTGGAGTGTCGGGACGCTATACAATGAGCAGTTCTTC
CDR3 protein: CAWSVGTLYNEQFF

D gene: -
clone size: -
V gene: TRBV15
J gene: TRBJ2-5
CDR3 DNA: TGTGCCACCAGCAGAGAAGGCCGGGACGAAGAGACCCAGTACTTC
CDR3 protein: CATSREGRDEETQYF

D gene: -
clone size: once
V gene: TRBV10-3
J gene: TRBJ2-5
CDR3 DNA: TGTGCCATCAGTATGGGGATCGGGCAAGAGACCCAGTACTTC
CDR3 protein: CAISMGIGQETQYF

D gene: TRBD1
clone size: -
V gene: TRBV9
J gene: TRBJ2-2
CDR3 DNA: TGTGCCAGCAGCAGACAGGGTAGGAACACCGGGGAGCTGTTTTTT
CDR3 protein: CASSRQGRNTGELFF

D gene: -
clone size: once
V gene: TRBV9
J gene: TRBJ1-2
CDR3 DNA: TGTGCCAGCAGCGCACAGGGTCGAGGCTACACCTTC
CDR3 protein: CASSAQGRGYTF

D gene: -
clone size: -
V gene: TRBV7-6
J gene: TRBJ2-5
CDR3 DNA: TGTGCCAGCAGCATTTCCCAAGAGACCCAGTACTTC
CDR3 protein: CASSISQETQYF

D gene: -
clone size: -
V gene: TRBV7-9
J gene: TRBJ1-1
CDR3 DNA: TGTGCCAGCAGCTTAGTAGGGGAAACTGAAGCTTTCTTT
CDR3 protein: CASSLVGETEAFF

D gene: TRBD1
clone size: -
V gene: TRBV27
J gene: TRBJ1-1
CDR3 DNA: TGTGCCAGCAGTTTGGGACAGCACACTGAAGCTTTCTTT
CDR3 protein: CASSLGQHTEAFF

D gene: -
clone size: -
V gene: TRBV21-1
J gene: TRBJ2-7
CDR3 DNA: TGTGCCAGCAGCAATGCCGAGACTAGCGACTACGAGCAGTACTTC
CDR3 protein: CASSNAETSDYEQYF

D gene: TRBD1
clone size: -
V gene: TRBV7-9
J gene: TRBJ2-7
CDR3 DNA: TGTGCCAGCAGCCCTGGGACAGGGTGGGACGAGCAGTACTTC
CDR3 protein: CASSPGTGWDEQYF

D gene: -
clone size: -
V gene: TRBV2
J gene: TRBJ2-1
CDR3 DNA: TGTGCCAGCATAACGCGGATCTACAATGAGCAGTTCTTC
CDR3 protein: CASITRIYNEQFF

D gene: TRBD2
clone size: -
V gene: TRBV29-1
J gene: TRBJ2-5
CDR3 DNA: TGCAGCGTTGAACTAGCGGGGGGGCAGGTGACCCAGTACTTC
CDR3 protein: CSVELAGGQVTQYF

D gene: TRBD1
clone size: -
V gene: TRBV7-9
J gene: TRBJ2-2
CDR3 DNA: TGTGCCAGCAGCTTAGGGGGACAGATGAACACCGGGGAGCTGTTTTTT
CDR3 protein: CASSLGGQMNTGELFF

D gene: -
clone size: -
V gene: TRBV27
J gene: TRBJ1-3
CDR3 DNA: TGTGCCAGCAGTTTGGGGGGGTCTGGAAACACCATATATTTT
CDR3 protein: CASSLGGSGNTIYF

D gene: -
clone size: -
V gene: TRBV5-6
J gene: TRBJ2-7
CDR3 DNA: TGTGCCAGCAGCTTGGGGATGGGCCCCTACGAGCAGTACTTC
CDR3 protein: CASSLGMGPYEQYF

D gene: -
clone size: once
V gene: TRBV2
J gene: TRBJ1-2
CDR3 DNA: TGTGCCAGCAGTGACGGGGTAAGAGGCTACACCTTC
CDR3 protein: CASSDGVRGYTF

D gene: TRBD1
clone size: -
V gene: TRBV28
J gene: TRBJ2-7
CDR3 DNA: TGTGCCAGCAGTTCGTTCGGGACAGGGACCTACGAGCAGTACTTC
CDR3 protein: CASSSFGTGTYEQYF

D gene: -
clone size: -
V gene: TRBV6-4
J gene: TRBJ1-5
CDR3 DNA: TGTGCCAGCAGCGCGGGCTATAGCAATCAGCCCCAGCATTTT
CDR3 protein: CASSAGYSNQPQHF

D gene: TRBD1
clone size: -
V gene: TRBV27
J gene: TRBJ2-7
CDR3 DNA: TGTGCCAGCAGTTTATCTCGGACAGGGGTCGAGCAGTACTTC
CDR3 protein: CASSLSRTGVEQYF

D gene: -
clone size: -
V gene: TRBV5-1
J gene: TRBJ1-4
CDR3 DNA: TGCGCCAGCAGTGAGCAAGGGGCCGGAGTTGAAAAACTGTTTTTT
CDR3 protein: CASSEQGAGVEKLFF

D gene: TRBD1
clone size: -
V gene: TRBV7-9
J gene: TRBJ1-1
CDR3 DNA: TGTGCCAGCAGCCCTGACAGGGGATCCCCTATGAACACTGAAGCTTTCTTT
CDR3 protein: CASSPDRGSPMNTEAFF

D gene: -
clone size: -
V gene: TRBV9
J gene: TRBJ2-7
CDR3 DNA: TGTGCCAGCAGCCCGGGACTCGACCTCTACGAGCAGTACTTC
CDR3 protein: CASSPGLDLYEQYF

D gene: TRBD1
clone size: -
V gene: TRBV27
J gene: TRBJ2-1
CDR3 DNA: TGTGCCAGCAGTTGGACAGGGAATGAGCAGTTCTTC
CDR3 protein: CASSWTGNEQFF

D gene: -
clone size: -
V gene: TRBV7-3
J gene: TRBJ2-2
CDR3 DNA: TGTGCCAGCAGCTTGACAGGGAACACCGGGGAGCTGTTTTTT
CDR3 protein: CASSLTGNTGELFF

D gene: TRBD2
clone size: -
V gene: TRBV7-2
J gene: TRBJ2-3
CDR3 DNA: TGTGCCAGCAGCTTAGGGGCCGGGACTAGGGCGGATACGCAGTATTTT
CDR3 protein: CASSLGAGTRADTQYF

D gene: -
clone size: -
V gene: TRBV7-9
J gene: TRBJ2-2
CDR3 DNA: TGTGCCAGCAGCCGAGACGCCGGGGGGCGGGTCGGGGAGCTGTTTTTT
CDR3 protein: CASSRDAGGRVGELFF

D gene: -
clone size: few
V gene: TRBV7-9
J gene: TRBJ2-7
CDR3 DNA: TGTGCCAGCAGCACGACACTTCTCGGGTACGAGCAGTACTTC
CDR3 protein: CASSTTLLGYEQYF

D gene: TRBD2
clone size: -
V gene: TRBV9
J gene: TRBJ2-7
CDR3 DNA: TGTGCCAGCAGTTCAGGACTAGCGGGAGGGGAGCAGTACTTC
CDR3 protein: CASSSGLAGGEQYF

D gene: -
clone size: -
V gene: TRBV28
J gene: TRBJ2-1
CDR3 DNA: TGTGCCAGCAGTCCCCCTTTTCTGGGGGAGTGGGGTAATGAGCAGTTCTTC
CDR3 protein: CASSPPFLGEWGNEQFF

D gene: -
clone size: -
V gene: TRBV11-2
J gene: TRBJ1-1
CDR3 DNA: TGTGCCAGCAGCTTAGGGGTTGAAGCTTTCTTT
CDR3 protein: CASSLGVEAFF

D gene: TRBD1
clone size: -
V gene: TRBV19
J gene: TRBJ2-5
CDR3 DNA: TGTGCCAGTAGTACGGACAGGGTCCGTGGGGAGACCCAGTACTTC
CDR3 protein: CASSTDRVRGETQYF

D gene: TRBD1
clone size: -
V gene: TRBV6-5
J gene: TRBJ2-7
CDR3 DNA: TGTGCCAGCAGTTTGGGACAGGCCTCCTACGAGCAGTACTTC
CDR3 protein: CASSLGQASYEQYF

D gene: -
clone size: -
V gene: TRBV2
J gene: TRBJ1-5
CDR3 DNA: TGTGCCAGCAGTGATCTTGGAGGGAATCAGCCCCAGCATTTT
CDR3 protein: CASSDLGGNQPQHF

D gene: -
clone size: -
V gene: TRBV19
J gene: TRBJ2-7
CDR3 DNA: TGTGCCAGTAGTCACCCAGGGGCGAACGAGCAGTACTTC
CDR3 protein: CASSHPGANEQYF